These 13 T cell receptor beta chains originate from one sample sequenced in a study of immune heterogeneity within non-small cell lung tumors. For each sample, template was approximately 0.55 ug of bulk tumor genomic DNA. The authors collected several far-apart biopsies from each primary tumor during surgery. Before undergoing curative surgery, patients had newly diagnosed non-small cell lung cancer that was untreated. Amplification of the TCR beta CDR3 was achieved through multiplex PCR with 32 V and 13 J primers. Each CDR3 protein is one row after TCRdb ran MiXCR on the multiplex PCR reads. The sample contains about 12,000 distinct CDR3 sequences, roughly 22% of which appear only once. Input material: lung tumor tissue. Receptor source: a man in his sixties with non-small cell lung cancer.

There are many counts of this clonotype. This sequence joins TRBV11-2 and TRBJ1-2; 8 bases line up with TRBD1. Germline V CDR1 and CDR2: SGHAT, FQNNGV. V lost 3 bases to trimming and J lost 1 base; unmatched junction nucleotides: 4. The CDR3 extends over 15 amino acids. CDR3 DNA sequence: TGTGCCAGCAGCTTGGACAGGGCCGTTAACTATGGCTACACCTTC. Its translation: CASSLDRAVNYGYTF.

This clonotype was seen a few times. V usage is TRBV20-1 and J usage is TRBJ2-5; D may be TRBD2 (5 bases). CDR1 is DFQATT and CDR2 is SNEGSKA in the germline V gene (reference sequence). The CDR3 spans 11 residues. The CDR3 reads CRAEIGETQYF. The CDR3 nucleotides read TGCAGAGCGGAGATTGGGGAGACCCAGTACTTC.

This clonotype was recorded only once. This chain links TRBV20-1 with TRBJ2-2; tentative D call: TRBD2 (6 bases). Germline CDR1 and CDR2: DFQATT and SNEGSKA (reference sequence). The length of the CDR3 is 15 residues. V dropped 6 bases and J dropped 3 bases, with 17 bases sitting between them. Here the CDR3 reads CSATKGAGYTGELFF. The CDR3 nucleotides are TGCAGTGCCACCAAAGGGGCGGGGTACACCGGGGAGCTGTTTTTT.

The chain recombines TRBV29-1 with TRBJ1-3; TRBD1 agrees at 7 bases. Germline CDR1 reads SQVTM; CDR2 reads ANQGSEA. Trimming cost V 6 bases and J 0 bases; bases outside gene matches: 5. This CDR3 has 14 residues. The CDR3 nucleotides read TGCAGCGTAACCGGGACAGCCTCTGGAAACACCATATATTTT. It translates to CSVTGTASGNTIYF.

The rearrangement joins TRBV20-1 to TRBJ1-1, with D possibly TRBD1 on 5 matching bases. Germline V gene data show CDR1 as DFQATT and CDR2 as SNEGSKA (reference sequence). CDR3 length: 11 amino acids. The V end lost 7 bases, the J end lost 1 base, and 7 bases lay between the germline ends. This chain's CDR3 is CSVGGNTEAFF. DNA for the CDR3: TGCAGTGTCGGGGGGAACACTGAAGCTTTCTTT.

This clonotype has just one count. This chain connects TRBV3-1 to TRBJ2-1; D not certain. CDR1 is LGHDT, CDR2 YNNKEL, per germline (reference sequence). The length of the CDR3 is 16 residues. V shed 0 bases and J shed 0 bases, with 9 bases lying between them. DNA of the CDR3: TGTGCCAGCAGCCAAGATTGGGGAATCTCCTACAATGAGCAGTTCTTC. Translating it yields CASSQDWGISYNEQFF.

A remark on this clonotype: The CDR3 ends on some other residue instead of the conserved phenylalanine or tryptophan, so this is likely a read error. V gene TRBV5-1 combines with J gene TRBJ2-1, with D maybe TRBD2 (6 bases). V was pared by 0 bases and J by 0 bases, with 16 bases between. The germline gives CDR1 SGHRS, CDR2 YFSETQ. The CDR3 contains 18 residues. CDR3 sequence reads: CASSLGTGGISSYNEQFL. CDR3 DNA sequence: TGCGCCAGCAGCTTGGGGACCGGGGGTATCAGCTCCTACAATGAGCAGTTCTTA.

CDR3 loop: CSARPAGKEGELFF. In DNA, the CDR3 is TGCAGTGCCCGTCCGGCAGGGAAAGAGGGGGAGCTGTTTTTT. This rearrangement joins TRBV20-1 to TRBJ2-2; weak D call: TRBD1 (5 bases). Per the germline V gene, CDR1 is DFQATT and CDR2 is SNEGSKA (reference sequence). This CDR3 spans 14 amino acids. V gave up 6 bases and J gave up 8 bases, with 19 bases separating them.

The V and J genes are TRBV7-9 and TRBJ2-1; D is unresolved. Trimming stripped 1 base from V and 7 bases from J, with 11 bases between. The CDR3 spans 14 residues. Looked up from germline, CDR1 is SEHNR and CDR2 is FQNEAQ (reference sequence). The CDR3 sequence is CASSLDQVNNEQFF. The CDR3 DNA is TGTGCCAGCAGCTTAGATCAGGTTAATAATGAGCAGTTCTTC. The full variable domain, with the rest looked up from reference TRBV7-9 and TRBJ2-1, is DTGVSQNPRHKITKRGQNVTFRCDPISEHNRLYWYRQTLGQGPEFLTYFQNEAQLEKSRLLSDRFSAERPKGSFSTLEIQRTEQGDSAMYLCASSLDQVNNEQFFGPGTRLTVL.

This clonotype ranks as medium-sized (0.01 to 0.1%). The chain recombines TRBV20-1 with TRBJ1-6; D is undetermined. CDR3 length: 12 amino acids. Germline V CDR1 and CDR2: DFQATT, SNEGSKA (reference sequence). V lost 3 bases to trimming and J lost 10 bases, with 10 bases between them. CDR3 region: CSASDGGSPLHF. The CDR3 DNA reads as TGCAGTGCTAGTGATGGCGGCTCACCCCTCCACTTT.

Concerning this clonotype: Just one base apart from a much larger clone, this may be a read error. V gene TRBV3-1 combines with J gene TRBJ1-2; D is unresolved. Looked up from germline, CDR1 is LGHDT and CDR2 is YNNKEL (reference sequence). This CDR3 has 13 amino acids. CDR3 sequence reads: CACSPGRNYGYTF. CDR3 nucleotide sequence: TGTGCCTGCAGCCCGGGAAGAAACTATGGCTACACCTTC.

This clonotype has at least ten counts. This rearrangement joins TRBV5-1 to TRBJ2-3, with D unclear. CDR3 length equals 13 residues. Germline CDR1 reads SGHRS; CDR2 reads YFSETQ. Trimming took off 0 bases at V and 1 base at J, with 3 bases between the two ends. CDR3 nucleotides: TGCGCCAGCAGCTTGGACGGCACAGATACGCAGTATTTT. It is translated as CASSLDGTDTQYF.

This clonotype is a singleton in its sample. The chain combines TRBV5-6 with TRBJ2-3; D is perhaps TRBD2 (6 bases). V shed 4 bases and J shed 2 bases, with 14 bases lying between them. The CDR3 contains 15 residues. CDR1 SGHDT and CDR2 YYEEEE come from the germline V gene. The CDR3 protein is CASSPLGGTTDTQYF. The CDR3, as DNA: TGTGCCAGCAGCCCCTTGGGCGGGACCACAGATACGCAGTATTTT.